The T cell receptor beta chain under discussion was sequenced for a study of T cells in Graves' hyperthyroidism and ophthalmopathy. General observations from the study: Ophthalmopathy cases were set apart from stable hyperthyroidism by a 13 V-J model. Prediction of ophthalmopathy progression came a median approximately 6.6 months pre-onset. Most clonotypes expanded in thyroid above 0.001 were likewise present in blood.

Diagnosis relied on clinical symptoms, serum thyroxine and TRAb, thyroid ultrasound and orbital computed tomography. The investigators amplified TCR beta CDR3 regions from RNA transcripts. The TCR CDR3 first-round RT-PCR relied on the HTBI primer set. TCRdb redid the calling of the multiplex PCR reads with MiXCR, one entry per CDR3 protein. The data hold 550,000 to 700,000 distinct CDR3 sequences, with 40% to 55% observed a single time. Trimming removed 4 bases at V and 3 bases at J, with 8 bases between. Looked up from germline, CDR1 is SGDLS and CDR2 is YYNGEE. The CDR3 is 12 amino acids. The table lists this clonotype with a count of one. The antigen is unknown.

The V gene is TRBV9, the J gene TRBJ2-7; possible D gene TRBD2, 5 bases. The sequence derives from an adult woman with Graves' disease, either hyperthyroidism or ophthalmopathy (not recorded which). Sequencing was done on a sample of peripheral blood or thyroid tissue (not recorded which). The CDR3 loop reads CASSPDYYEQYF. The CDR3 DNA reads TGTGCCAGCAGCCCTGACTACTACGAGCAGTACTTC.